The 15 T cell receptor beta chains below come from one sample, sequenced in a study of blood T cell repertoires in COVID-19. Method: immunoSEQ multiplex PCR; TCRdb's copy keeps in-frame clones and lacks some. The sample lists approximately 380,000 clones, 88% occurring once. Sequencing input: PBMCs or T cells enriched from blood (not recorded which). The receptors were sampled from a woman younger than 30 who had recovered from COVID-19.

The chain uses TRBV7-2 and TRBJ2-4, with D perhaps TRBD1 (6 bases). Trimming stripped 5 bases from V and 13 bases from J, with 21 bases between. The length of the CDR3 is 14 residues. Germline V gives CDR1 SGHTA, CDR2 FQGNSA. DNA for the CDR3: TGTGCCAGCAGCACCCGGGACACCCCGGTGATACAGTACTTC. This encodes CASSTRDTPVIQYF.

The V and J genes are TRBV6-5 and TRBJ1-1; 8 nucleotides agree with TRBD1. The CDR3 totals 13 residues. Germline V gene sequence: CDR1 MNHEY, CDR2 SVGAGI. Trimming cost V 0 bases and J 7 bases; bases outside gene matches: 1. CDR3 sequence (DNA): TGTGCCAGCAGTTACTCAGGACAGGGTGAAGCTTTCTTT. Its translation: CASSYSGQGEAFF.

The chain joins TRBV5-1 to TRBJ1-1, with TRBD1 matching over 7 bases. CDR3 length: 15 residues. Germline CDR1 SGHRS, CDR2 YFSETQ. V lost 2 bases to trimming and J lost 2 bases; unmatched junction nucleotides: 6. CDR3 region: CASSFTTGPNTEAFF. CDR3 DNA: TGCGCCAGCAGCTTTACGACAGGGCCTAACACTGAAGCTTTCTTT. Supplemented by reference TRBV5-1 and TRBJ1-1, the full variable domain reads KAGVTQTPRYLIKTRGQQVTLSCSPISGHRSVSWYQQTPGQGLQFLFEYFSETQRNKGNFPGRFSGRQFSNSRSEMNVSTLELGDSALYLCASSFTTGPNTEAFFGQGTRLTVV.

V is TRBV7-3 and J is TRBJ2-1, with 8 bases aligning to TRBD2. This CDR3 is built from 16 residues. Germline CDR1 is SGHTA and CDR2 is FQGTGA. J lost 4 bases, V lost 2 bases, and 7 bases had no gene match. The CDR3 loop reads CASSLPRGGTYNEQFF. CDR3 in DNA: TGTGCCAGCAGCTTACCCCGGGGGGGGACATACAATGAGCAGTTCTTC.

The rearrangement joins TRBV18 to TRBJ1-5; no clear D gene. V lost 4 bases to trimming and J lost 4 bases, with 8 bases between them. From germline, CDR1 is KGHSH and CDR2 LQKENI. There are 13 residues in the CDR3. The CDR3 DNA reads TGTGCCAGCTCACTCGAAACAAATCAGCCCCAGCATTTT. Translating it yields CASSLETNQPQHF.

This clone came up once. The rearrangement uses TRBV9 and TRBJ1-1; 8 nucleotides line up with TRBD1. The CDR3 covers 15 residues. CDR1 SGDLS and CDR2 YYNGEE come from the germline V gene. V was clipped by 2 bases and J by 3 bases; unmatched bases: 6. Here the CDR3 DNA reads TGTGCCAGCAGCGTTCGGACAGGGTCGGACACTGAAGCTTTCTTT. Translation: CASSVRTGSDTEAFF.

The chain uses TRBV5-6 and TRBJ2-1, with 7 bases lining up with TRBD1. The CDR3 loop spans 15 amino acids. V trimming: 4 bases; J trimming: 3 bases; junction bases outside the gene matches: 7. Germline CDR1 reads SGHDT; CDR2 reads YYEEEE. The CDR3, as DNA: TGTGCCAGCAGCGGCAGGGGGAGAGACTACAATGAGCAGTTCTTC. It encodes CASSGRGRDYNEQFF.

The chain carries TRBV6-1 and TRBJ1-6; D is possibly TRBD1 (5 bases). The CDR3 extends over 14 amino acids. V lost 2 bases and J 9 bases, leaving 11 bases between the germline ends. Germline CDR1 reads MNHNS; CDR2 reads SASEGT. CDR3 sequence: CASSELDTRSPLHF. CDR3 nucleotide sequence: TGTGCCAGCAGTGAATTGGACACCCGTTCACCCCTCCACTTT.

The gene calls are TRBV24-1 and TRBJ2-2, with 8 bases matching TRBD1. Germline trimming cut 2 bases from V and 3 bases from J; bases unmatched to any gene: 4. The CDR3 spans 16 residues. CDR1 is KGHDR and CDR2 is SFDVKD in the germline V gene. CDR3 protein: CATSDWGTGDTGELFF. The CDR3 DNA reads TGTGCCACCAGTGATTGGGGGACAGGAGACACCGGGGAGCTGTTTTTT.

The chain couples TRBV19 to TRBJ2-1, with 13 bases matching TRBD2. V trimming: 4 bases; J trimming: 3 bases; junction bases outside the gene matches: 12. Germline CDR1 LNHDA, CDR2 SQIVND (reference sequence). The CDR3 sequence is 19 residues long. The CDR3 nucleotides are TGTGCCAGTAGTACCTCCGGGACTAGCGGGATAAAATACTACAATGAGCAGTTCTTC. Its protein product is CASSTSGTSGIKYYNEQFF. The variable domain in full, completed from reference TRBV19 and TRBJ2-1, reads DGGITQSPKYLFRKEGQNVTLSCEQNLNHDAMYWYRQDPGQGLRLIYYSQIVNDFQKGDIAEGYSVSREKKESFPLTVTSAQKNPTAFYLCASSTSGTSGIKYYNEQFFGPGTRLTVL.

The V call is TRBV6-5, the J call TRBJ2-7; 13 bases agree with TRBD2. Germline-derived CDR1 and CDR2 are MNHEY and SVGAGI. The V segment lost 6 bases and the J segment 5 bases; nucleotides outside the gene matches: 4. CDR3 length: 14 residues. The CDR3 region is CASSLLAGGHEQYF. CDR3 DNA: TGTGCCAGCAGCTTACTAGCGGGGGGGCACGAGCAGTACTTC.

The V gene is TRBV19, the J gene TRBJ1-6; 10 bases are shared with TRBD1. The CDR3 length is 14 residues. V shed 9 bases, J shed 7 bases, and the junction held 6 bases outside the gene matches. Germline CDR1 and CDR2: LNHDA and SQIVND (reference sequence). As DNA, the CDR3 is TGTGCCAGCCTCAGGGGACAGGGGAATTCACCCCTCCACTTT. The encoded protein is CASLRGQGNSPLHF.

The chain uses TRBV11-2 and TRBJ2-7; TRBD1 is a possible D gene (6 bases). V dropped 5 bases and J dropped 0 bases, with 11 bases sitting between them. The CDR3 spans 14 residues. Germline V gene data show CDR1 as SGHAT and CDR2 as FQNNGV. CDR3 coding DNA: TGTGCCAGCAGCCCAGGACAGCACTCCTACGAGCAGTACTTC. This encodes CASSPGQHSYEQYF.

This clone was counted only a few times. The V and J genes are TRBV4-3 and TRBJ1-2; D perhaps matches TRBD1 (6 bases). Germline CDR1 is LGHNA and CDR2 is YSLEER. The CDR3 is 14 amino acids. The V end was cut by 0 bases, the J end by 6 bases, with 11 bases between. In DNA, the CDR3 is TGCGCCAGCAGCCAAGACCCAGGGGTGGATGGCTACACCTTC. This gives the protein CASSQDPGVDGYTF.

CDR3: CASSLGTGSTDTQYF. The CDR3 bases are TGTGCCAGCAGCTTAGGGACAGGGAGCACAGATACGCAGTATTTT. The chain employs TRBV9 and TRBJ2-3; 9 nucleotides align to TRBD1. V shed 4 bases and J 0 bases; nucleotides not matched to a gene: 3. CDR3 length equals 15 residues. The germline gives CDR1 SGDLS, CDR2 YYNGEE. Full variable domain (rest looked up from reference TRBV9 and TRBJ2-3): DSGVTQTPKHLITATGQRVTLRCSPRSGDLSVYWYQQSLDQGLQFLIQYYNGEERAKGNILERFSAQQFPDLHSELNLSSLELGDSALYFCASSLGTGSTDTQYFGPGTRLTVL.